The next 22 T cell receptor beta chains were all read from a single sample in a study of T cell responses to AZD1222 COVID-19 vaccine. Sequencing was performed with immunoSEQ multiplex PCR; in TCRdb, only in-frame clones are kept and a portion is missing. The data contain 100,000 or so clones, approximately 90% of them singletons. The specimen was peripheral blood, collected on day 0 of AZD1222 vaccination. These receptor sequences come from an adult in good health.

V usage is TRBV24-1 and J usage is TRBJ2-1; 7 nucleotides align to TRBD2. Losses at the gene ends were 4 bases for V and 0 bases for J; bases not matched to a gene: 8. The CDR3 contains 17 residues. Germline V gene sequence: CDR1 KGHDR, CDR2 SFDVKD. The CDR3 DNA is TGTGCCACCAGTGACCCCCTAGCGGCAAACTCCTACAATGAGCAGTTCTTC. It specifies CATSDPLAANSYNEQFF.

V gene TRBV9 combines with J gene TRBJ1-1, with D possibly being TRBD1 (5 bases). Looked up from germline, CDR1 is SGDLS and CDR2 is YYNGEE. This CDR3 contains 16 residues. V lost 3 bases and J 2 bases, leaving 17 bases between the germline ends. CDR3 coding DNA: TGTGCCAGCAGCGAAACCAGGACAACTAGCAACACTGAAGCTTTCTTT. Amino acid sequence: CASSETRTTSNTEAFF.

This chain uses TRBV3-1 (or the pseudogene TRBV3-2) with TRBJ1-3; D not certain. CDR3 length equals 12 residues. V was cut by 1 base and J by 4 bases, with 2 bases left in between. In germline, CDR1 is LGHDT, CDR2 YNNKEL (reference sequence). The CDR3 sequence is CASSQGGNTIYF. The CDR3 nucleotides are TGTGCCAGCAGCCAAGGAGGAAACACCATATATTTT.

This clone was observed once. The chain recombines TRBV11-1 with TRBJ1-1, with D perhaps matching TRBD1 (5 bases). CDR1 and CDR2 (germline): SGHAT, FQDESV (reference sequence). V lost 3 bases and J lost 1, with 9 bases in between. CDR3 length: 14 amino acids. Here the CDR3 reads CASSFQGQNTEAFF. Here the CDR3 DNA reads TGTGCCAGCAGCTTCCAAGGACAGAACACTGAAGCTTTCTTT.

The V call is TRBV19, the J call TRBJ2-7; weak D call: TRBD1 (6 bases). Germline lookup yields CDR1 LNHDA and CDR2 SQIVND (reference sequence). This CDR3 contains 13 residues. V was cut by 9 bases and J by 2 bases, with 14 bases left in between. CDR3 amino acids: CASSDRTPYEQYF. The CDR3 bases are TGTGCCAGCTCCGACAGGACCCCCTACGAGCAGTACTTC.

Details on this clone: The germline gene is not matched at one end of the junction; a read error may be the cause. This chain connects TRBV29-1 to TRBJ2-5, with 7 bases identical to TRBD1. This CDR3 spans 9 amino acids. CDR1 and CDR2 from the germline V gene are SQVTM and ANQGSEA. The CDR3 region is CSVGTGPNF. CDR3 coding DNA: TGCAGCGTTGGGACAGGACCGAACTTC. The complete variable domain, with remaining parts taken from reference TRBV29-1 and TRBJ2-5, reads SAVISQKPSRDICQRGTSLTIQCQVDSQVTMMFWYRQQPGQSLTLIATANQGSEATYESGFVIDKFPISRPNLTFSTLTVSNMSPEDSSIYLCSVGTGPNFGPGTRLLVL.

V usage is TRBV3-1 (or the pseudogene TRBV3-2) and J usage is TRBJ1-2; D is perhaps TRBD1 (5 bases). Germline-derived CDR1 and CDR2 are LGHDT and YNNKEL (reference sequence). The CDR3 length is 15 residues. Trimming pared 4 bases from V and 6 bases from J, leaving 18 bases between. The CDR3 sequence: CASSPRLQVVHGYTF. The CDR3 DNA reads as TGTGCCAGCAGCCCCAGATTACAGGTGGTACATGGCTACACCTTC.

This clone was seen just once. The chain uses TRBV15 and TRBJ2-1; 12 nucleotides agree with TRBD2. Per germline, CDR1 LNHNV and CDR2 YYDKDF (reference sequence). V lost 0 bases, J lost 7 bases, and 4 bases stayed unmatched. The length of the CDR3 is 16 residues. In DNA form, the CDR3 reads TGTGCCACCAGCAGAGATCCACTAGCGGGAGGTAATGAGCAGTTCTTC. Protein: CATSRDPLAGGNEQFF. The complete variable domain, with remaining parts taken from reference TRBV15 and TRBJ2-1, reads DAMVIQNPRYQVTQFGKPVTLSCSQTLNHNVMYWYQQKSSQAPKLLFHYYDKDFNNEADTPDNFQSRRPNTSFCFLDIRSPGLGDTAMYLCATSRDPLAGGNEQFFGPGTRLTVL.

V and J are TRBV9 and TRBJ2-1, with 9 bases identical to TRBD2. CDR3 length equals 19 residues. Trimming cost V 2 bases and J 6 bases; bases outside gene matches: 18. Germline V gene data show CDR1 as SGDLS and CDR2 as YYNGEE. CDR3 sequence (DNA): TGTGCCAGCAGCGTGCAAGGTAGCGGGAGCGGGACGCAAGGCAATGAGCAGTTCTTC. Amino acids: CASSVQGSGSGTQGNEQFF.

This clone was seen more than once but under ten times. V usage is TRBV19 and J usage is TRBJ2-1, with TRBD2 identical over 12 bases. After removal of 5 bases from V and 6 bases from J, the junction contained 11 bases not matched to a gene. Germline V lookup: CDR1 LNHDA, CDR2 SQIVND (reference sequence). The CDR3 length is 17 residues. The CDR3 loop reads CASSPPPTSGRVNEQFF. In nucleotides, the CDR3 is TGTGCCAGTAGTCCTCCCCCGACTAGCGGGAGAGTCAATGAGCAGTTCTTC.

The chain couples TRBV19 to TRBJ1-1; a weak D match, TRBD1 (6 bases). V lost 7 bases to trimming and J lost 5 bases, with 17 bases between them. CDR3 length: 14 residues. Germline V gene lookup returns CDR1 LNHDA and CDR2 SQIVND (reference sequence). The CDR3 sequence is CASTGTQGYTEAFF. DNA for the CDR3: TGTGCCAGTACGGGTACTCAGGGGTATACTGAAGCTTTCTTT.

The rearrangement links TRBV28 to TRBJ2-1, with 9 nucleotides matching TRBD1. The J segment lost 4 bases and the V segment lost 2 bases, leaving 3 bases of the junction unmatched. This CDR3 contains 15 residues. Germline CDR1 and CDR2: MDHEN and SYDVKM. The CDR3 coding sequence is TGTGCCAGCAGTTTAGTGGGACAGGGTTACAATGAGCAGTTCTTC. This encodes CASSLVGQGYNEQFF.

This chain uses TRBV5-6 with TRBJ1-6, with no clear D. The CDR3 is made up of 17 amino acids. Trimming stripped 4 bases from V and 1 base from J, with 15 bases between. Germline CDR1 is SGHDT and CDR2 is YYEEEE. As DNA, the CDR3 is TGTGCCAGCAGCCCGGGTTCGAGCGGGTCCTATAATTCACCCCTCCACTTT. Its protein product is CASSPGSSGSYNSPLHF.

This clone showed up just once. This rearrangement joins TRBV27 to TRBJ2-1, with D hard to call. The CDR3 is 15 residues long. The V and J ends lost 2 bases and 0 bases respectively, with 8 bases between them. In germline, CDR1 is MNHEY, CDR2 SMNVEV (reference sequence). The CDR3 sequence: CASSLGMSSYNEQFF. CDR3 nucleotide sequence: TGTGCCAGCAGTTTAGGGATGAGCTCCTACAATGAGCAGTTCTTC.

As DNA, the CDR3 is TGTGCCAGCAGCTTATATCCGGGGGCGTACAATGAGCAGTTCTTC. As protein: CASSLYPGAYNEQFF. The chain recombines TRBV7-3 with TRBJ2-1; either TRBD1 or TRBD2 may fit D (6 bases each). The CDR3 contains 15 residues. Germline V gene lookup returns CDR1 SGHTA and CDR2 FQGTGA. V shed 2 bases and J shed 4 bases, with 12 bases lying between them.

The CDR3 bases are TGTGCCATCAGCGAAGGGGTGAACACTGAAGCTTTCTTT. Its translation is CAISEGVNTEAFF. The chain employs TRBV10-3 and TRBJ1-1, with a tentative D call TRBD1 (5 bases). The CDR3 runs to 13 residues. CDR1 is ENHRY and CDR2 is SYGVKD in the germline V gene. Trimming pared 6 bases from V and 0 bases from J, leaving 8 bases between.

The chain links TRBV24-1 to TRBJ2-3, with TRBD2 identical over 8 bases. V was pared by 3 bases and J by 3 bases, with 10 bases of the junction left unmatched. CDR1 KGHDR and CDR2 SFDVKD come from the germline V gene. The CDR3 has 17 amino acids. The CDR3 protein is CATSDRVVAGITDTQYF. Here the CDR3 DNA reads TGTGCCACCAGTGATCGTGTTGTAGCGGGGATAACAGATACGCAGTATTTT.

In this sample, this clone turned up a few times. V gene TRBV28 combines with J gene TRBJ1-2, with 11 bases lining up with TRBD1. The CDR3 is made up of 15 amino acids. Unmatched junction bases numbered 9, after V lost 6 bases and J lost 6 bases. CDR1 MDHEN and CDR2 SYDVKM come from the germline V gene. The CDR3 bases are TGTGCCAGCAGCGAAACCGGGACAGGGGGTCATGGCTACACCTTC. It encodes CASSETGTGGHGYTF.

The chain couples TRBV7-2 to TRBJ2-2, with 8 bases lining up with TRBD2. Germline-derived CDR1 and CDR2 are SGHTA and FQGNSA. J was trimmed by 5 bases and V by 2 bases; bases with no gene match: 4. CDR3 length: 15 residues. In nucleotides, the CDR3 is TGTGCCAGCAGCTTACTCGGGAGGGTTACCGGGGAGCTGTTTTTT. This encodes CASSLLGRVTGELFF.

The genes are TRBV7-8 and TRBJ1-2, with 7 bases that match TRBD1. The germline V gene encodes CDR1 SGHVS and CDR2 FQNEAQ. V lost 5 bases, J lost 4 bases, and 1 base stayed unmatched. There are 12 residues in the CDR3. CDR3 residues: CASSRDSYGYTF. In nucleotides, the CDR3 is TGTGCCAGCAGCCGGGACAGCTATGGCTACACCTTC.

This chain links TRBV6-2 or TRBV6-3 with TRBJ2-2, with 9 bases fitting TRBD1. CDR1 is MNHEY and CDR2 is SVGEGT in the germline V gene. Trimming took 4 bases from V and 5 from J; bases not matched to a gene: 8. This CDR3 is built from 16 residues. In nucleotides, the CDR3 is TGTGCCAGCAGTTCGTCACAGGGGGCTAAGACCGGGGAGCTGTTTTTT. As protein: CASSSSQGAKTGELFF.

The chain has TRBV6-2 or TRBV6-3 and TRBJ1-5; no reliable D call. Germline CDR1 MNHEY, CDR2 SVGEGT. With 0 bases removed from V and 11 bases from J, the gap between germline ends came to 17 bases. This CDR3 comprises 15 residues. CDR3 DNA: TGTGCCAGCAGTTACTCCGGACCCCAATCTGGGTCCCAGCATTTT. Protein sequence: CASSYSGPQSGSQHF.